This T cell receptor beta chain was retrieved from a study of beta chain features in type 1 diabetes. Whole-study context: Across every sample, 85 million to 120 million sorted cells were examined in total.

cDNA synthesis used the whole RNA isolate, giving expressed TCRB sequences. Measured with immunoSEQ multiplex PCR; TCRdb has only the in-frame clones, and not every one. Of 900,000 or so clones listed, 15% to 20% are singletons. The source of this sequence is a woman aged 18-29 years in good health. Sequencing was carried out using naive CD4+ T cells from blood.

DNA for the CDR3: TGTGCCAGCTCACCAATCTTAACCCTCAACACCGGGGAGCTGTTTTTT. Translating gives CASSPILTLNTGELFF. The rearrangement links TRBV18 to TRBJ2-2; D not certain. In germline, CDR1 is KGHSH, CDR2 LQKENI. Deletions cut 2 bases from V and 2 bases from J, with 12 bases between. The CDR3 contains 16 residues.